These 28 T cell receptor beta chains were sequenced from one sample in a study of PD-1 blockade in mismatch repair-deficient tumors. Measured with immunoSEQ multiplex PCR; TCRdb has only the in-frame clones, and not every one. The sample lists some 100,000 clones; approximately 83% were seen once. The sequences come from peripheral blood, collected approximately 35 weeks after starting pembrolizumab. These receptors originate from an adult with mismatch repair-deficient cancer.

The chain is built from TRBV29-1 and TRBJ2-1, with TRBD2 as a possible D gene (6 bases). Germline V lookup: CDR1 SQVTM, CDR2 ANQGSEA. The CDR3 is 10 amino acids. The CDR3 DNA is TGCGCGGGGCGGAACAATGAGCAGTTCTTC. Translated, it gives CAGRNNEQFF.

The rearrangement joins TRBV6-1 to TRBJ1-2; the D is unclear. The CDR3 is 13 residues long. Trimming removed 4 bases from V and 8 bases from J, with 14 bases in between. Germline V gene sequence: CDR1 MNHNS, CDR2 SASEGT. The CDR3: CASSGTAGAGYTF. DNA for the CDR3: TGTGCCAGCAGTGGGACGGCCGGAGCGGGCTACACCTTC.

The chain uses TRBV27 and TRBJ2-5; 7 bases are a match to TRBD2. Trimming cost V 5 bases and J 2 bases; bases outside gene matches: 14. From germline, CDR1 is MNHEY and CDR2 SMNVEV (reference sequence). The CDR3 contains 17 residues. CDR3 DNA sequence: TGTGCCAGCAGTGCTTCTAGCGGCAGCAGGGTGCAAGAGACCCAGTACTTC. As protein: CASSASSGSRVQETQYF.

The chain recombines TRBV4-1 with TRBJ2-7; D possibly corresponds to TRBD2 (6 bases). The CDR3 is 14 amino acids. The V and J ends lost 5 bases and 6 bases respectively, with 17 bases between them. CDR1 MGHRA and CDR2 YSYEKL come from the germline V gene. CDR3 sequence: CASSSLYGGAEQYF. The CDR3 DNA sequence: TGCGCCAGCAGCTCCCTTTACGGGGGAGCCGAGCAGTACTTC.

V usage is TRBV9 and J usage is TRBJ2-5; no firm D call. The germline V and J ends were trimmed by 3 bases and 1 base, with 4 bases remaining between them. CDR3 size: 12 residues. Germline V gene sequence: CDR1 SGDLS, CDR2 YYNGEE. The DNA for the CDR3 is TGTGCCAGCAGCGCGTCCCAAGAGACCCAGTACTTC. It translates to CASSASQETQYF.

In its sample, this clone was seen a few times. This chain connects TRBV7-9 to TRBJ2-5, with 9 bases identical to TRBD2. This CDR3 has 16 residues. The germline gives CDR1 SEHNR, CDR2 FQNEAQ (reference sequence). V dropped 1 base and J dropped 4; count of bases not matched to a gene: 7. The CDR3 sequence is CASSLDLTAGGETQYF. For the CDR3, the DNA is TGTGCCAGCAGCTTAGATTTGACAGCGGGGGGAGAGACCCAGTACTTC.

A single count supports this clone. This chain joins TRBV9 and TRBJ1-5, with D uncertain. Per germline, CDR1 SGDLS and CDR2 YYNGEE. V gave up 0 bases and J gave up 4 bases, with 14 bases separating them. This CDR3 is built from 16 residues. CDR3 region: CASSVDPDAPNQPQHF. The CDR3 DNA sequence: TGTGCCAGCAGCGTAGACCCAGACGCCCCTAATCAGCCCCAGCATTTT.

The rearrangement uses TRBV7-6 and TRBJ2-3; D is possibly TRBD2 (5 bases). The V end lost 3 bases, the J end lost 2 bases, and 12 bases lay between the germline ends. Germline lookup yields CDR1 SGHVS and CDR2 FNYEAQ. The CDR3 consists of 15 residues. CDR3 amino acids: CASSFAGSNTDTQYF. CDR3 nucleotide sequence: TGTGCCAGCAGCTTTGCGGGTTCGAACACAGATACGCAGTATTTT.

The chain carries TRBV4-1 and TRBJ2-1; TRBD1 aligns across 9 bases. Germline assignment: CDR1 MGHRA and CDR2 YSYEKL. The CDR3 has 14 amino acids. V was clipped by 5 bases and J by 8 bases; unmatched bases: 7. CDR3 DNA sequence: TGCGCCAGCAGCTCCCGGACAGGGGACGATGAGCAGTTCTTC. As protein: CASSSRTGDDEQFF.

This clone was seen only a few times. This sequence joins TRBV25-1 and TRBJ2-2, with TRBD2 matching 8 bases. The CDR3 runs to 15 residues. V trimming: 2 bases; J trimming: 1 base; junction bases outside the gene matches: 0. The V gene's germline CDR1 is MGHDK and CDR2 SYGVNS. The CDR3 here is CASSELAGNTGELFF. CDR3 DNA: TGTGCCAGCAGTGAACTAGCGGGGAACACCGGGGAGCTGTTTTTT.

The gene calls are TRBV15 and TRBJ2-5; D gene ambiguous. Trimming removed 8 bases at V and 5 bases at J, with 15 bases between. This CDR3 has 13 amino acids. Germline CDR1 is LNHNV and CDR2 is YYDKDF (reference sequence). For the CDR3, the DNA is TGTGCCACCGGTATTAGCTTCAAGGAGACCCAGTACTTC. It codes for CATGISFKETQYF.

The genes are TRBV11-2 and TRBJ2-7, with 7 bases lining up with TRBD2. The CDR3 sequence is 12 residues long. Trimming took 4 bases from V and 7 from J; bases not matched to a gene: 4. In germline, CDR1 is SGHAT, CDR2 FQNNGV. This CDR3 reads CASSSASGEQYF. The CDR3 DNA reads TGTGCCAGCAGCTCCGCTAGCGGAGAGCAGTACTTC.

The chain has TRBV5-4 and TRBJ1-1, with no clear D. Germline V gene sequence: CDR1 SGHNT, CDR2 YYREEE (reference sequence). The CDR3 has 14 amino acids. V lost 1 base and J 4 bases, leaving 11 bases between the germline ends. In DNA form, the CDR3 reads TGTGCCAGCAGCTTGCACCGTCTTAGCACTGAAGCTTTCTTT. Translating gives CASSLHRLSTEAFF.

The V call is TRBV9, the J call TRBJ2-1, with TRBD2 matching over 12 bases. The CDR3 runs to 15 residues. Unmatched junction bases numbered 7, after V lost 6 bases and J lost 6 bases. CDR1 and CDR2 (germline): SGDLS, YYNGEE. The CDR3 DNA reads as TGTGCCAGCAACCCCTGGACTAGCGGGACCAATGAGCAGTTCTTC. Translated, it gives CASNPWTSGTNEQFF.

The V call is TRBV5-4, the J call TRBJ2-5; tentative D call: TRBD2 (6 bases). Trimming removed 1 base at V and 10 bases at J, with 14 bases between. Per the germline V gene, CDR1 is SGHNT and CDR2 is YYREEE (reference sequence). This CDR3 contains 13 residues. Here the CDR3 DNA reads TGTGCCAGCAGCTTGAGGAGGGCCGGGGACCAGTACTTC. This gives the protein CASSLRRAGDQYF. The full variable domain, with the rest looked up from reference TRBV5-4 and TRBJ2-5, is ETGVTQSPTHLIKTRGQQVTLRCSSQSGHNTVSWYQQALGQGPQFIFQYYREEENGRGNFPPRFSGLQFPNYSSELNVNALELDDSALYLCASSLRRAGDQYFGPGTRLLVL.

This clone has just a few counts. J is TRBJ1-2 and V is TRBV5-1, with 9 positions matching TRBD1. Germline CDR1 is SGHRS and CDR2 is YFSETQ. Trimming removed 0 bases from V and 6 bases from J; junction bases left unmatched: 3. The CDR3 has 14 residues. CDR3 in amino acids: CASSLGTGDHGYTF. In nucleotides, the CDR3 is TGCGCCAGCAGCTTGGGGACAGGGGATCATGGCTACACCTTC. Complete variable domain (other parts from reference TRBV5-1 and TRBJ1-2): KAGVTQTPRYLIKTRGQQVTLSCSPISGHRSVSWYQQTPGQGLQFLFEYFSETQRNKGNFPGRFSGRQFSNSRSEMNVSTLELGDSALYLCASSLGTGDHGYTFGSGTRLTVV.

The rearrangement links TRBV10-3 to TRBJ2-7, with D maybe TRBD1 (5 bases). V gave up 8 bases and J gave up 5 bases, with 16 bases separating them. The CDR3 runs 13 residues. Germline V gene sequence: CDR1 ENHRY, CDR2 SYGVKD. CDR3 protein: CAIQKGEPDEQYF. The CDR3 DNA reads TGTGCCATCCAAAAAGGGGAACCGGACGAGCAGTACTTC.

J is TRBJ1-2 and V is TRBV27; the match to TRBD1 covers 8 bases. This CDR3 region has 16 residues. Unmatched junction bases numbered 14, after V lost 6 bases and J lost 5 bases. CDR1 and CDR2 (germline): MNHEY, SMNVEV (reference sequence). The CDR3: CASSPRTQGAGYGYTF. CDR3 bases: TGTGCCAGCAGCCCCCGGACGCAGGGGGCTGGGTATGGCTACACCTTC.

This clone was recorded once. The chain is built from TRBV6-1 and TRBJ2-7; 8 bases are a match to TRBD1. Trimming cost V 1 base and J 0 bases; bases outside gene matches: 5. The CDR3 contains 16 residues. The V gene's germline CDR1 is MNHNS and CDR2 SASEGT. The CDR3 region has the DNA TGTGCCAGCAGTGAAGGACAGGGGTTATCCTCCTACGAGCAGTACTTC. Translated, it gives CASSEGQGLSSYEQYF.

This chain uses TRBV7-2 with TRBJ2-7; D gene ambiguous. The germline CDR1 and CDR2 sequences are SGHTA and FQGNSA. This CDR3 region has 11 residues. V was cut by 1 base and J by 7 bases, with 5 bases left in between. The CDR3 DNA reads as TGTGCCAGCAGCTTAGGGGCGGAGCAGTACTTC. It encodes CASSLGAEQYF.

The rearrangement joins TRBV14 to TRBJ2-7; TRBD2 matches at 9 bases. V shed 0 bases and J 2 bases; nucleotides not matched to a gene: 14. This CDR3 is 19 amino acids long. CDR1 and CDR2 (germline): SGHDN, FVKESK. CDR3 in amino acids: CASSQDNPPARGRAYEQYF. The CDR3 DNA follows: TGTGCCAGCAGCCAAGATAACCCCCCGGCTCGCGGGAGGGCCTACGAGCAGTACTTC.

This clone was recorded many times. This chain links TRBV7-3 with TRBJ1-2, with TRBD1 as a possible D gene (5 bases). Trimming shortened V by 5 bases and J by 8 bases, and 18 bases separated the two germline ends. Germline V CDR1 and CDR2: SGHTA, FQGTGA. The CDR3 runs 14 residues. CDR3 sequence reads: CASSPDERRGGYTF. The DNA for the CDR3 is TGTGCCAGCAGCCCGGACGAGAGAAGGGGAGGCTACACCTTC.

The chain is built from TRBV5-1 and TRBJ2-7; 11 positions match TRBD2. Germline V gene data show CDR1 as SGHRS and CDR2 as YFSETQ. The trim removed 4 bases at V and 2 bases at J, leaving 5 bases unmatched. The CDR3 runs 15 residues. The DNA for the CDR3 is TGCGCCAGCAGCAAAGGGACTAGCGGAACCTACGAGCAGTACTTC. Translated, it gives CASSKGTSGTYEQYF.

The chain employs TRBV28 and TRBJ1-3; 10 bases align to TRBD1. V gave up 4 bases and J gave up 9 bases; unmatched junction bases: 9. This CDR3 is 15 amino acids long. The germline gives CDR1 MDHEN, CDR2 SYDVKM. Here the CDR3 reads CASSSSGTGDITIYF. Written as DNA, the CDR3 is TGTGCCAGCAGTTCTTCCGGGACAGGGGACATCACCATATATTTT. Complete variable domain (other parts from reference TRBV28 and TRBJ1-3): DVKVTQSSRYLVKRTGEKVFLECVQDMDHENMFWYRQDPGLGLRLIYFSYDVKMKEKGDIPEGYSVSREKKERFSLILESASTNQTSMYLCASSSSGTGDITIYFGEGSWLTVV.

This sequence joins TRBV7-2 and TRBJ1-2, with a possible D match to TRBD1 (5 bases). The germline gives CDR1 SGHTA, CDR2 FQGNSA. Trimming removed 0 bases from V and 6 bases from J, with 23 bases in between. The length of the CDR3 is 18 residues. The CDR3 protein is CASSLATRGPLLLDGYTF. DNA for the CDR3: TGTGCCAGCAGCTTAGCCACGAGGGGTCCCCTCCTATTGGATGGCTACACCTTC.

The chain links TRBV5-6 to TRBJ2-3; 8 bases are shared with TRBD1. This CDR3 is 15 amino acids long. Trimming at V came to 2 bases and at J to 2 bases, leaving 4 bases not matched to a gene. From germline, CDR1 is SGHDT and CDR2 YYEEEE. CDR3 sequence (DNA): TGTGCCAGCAGCTTCCGGGACAGGATCACAGATACGCAGTATTTT. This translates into CASSFRDRITDTQYF.

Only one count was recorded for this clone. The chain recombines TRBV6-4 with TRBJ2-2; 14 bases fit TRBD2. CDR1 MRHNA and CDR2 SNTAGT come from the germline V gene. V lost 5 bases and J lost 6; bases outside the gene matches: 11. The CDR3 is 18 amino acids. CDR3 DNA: TGTGCCAGCAGTCCACACCCCGGGACTAGCGGGAGTGCCGGGGAGCTGTTTTTT. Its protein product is CASSPHPGTSGSAGELFF.

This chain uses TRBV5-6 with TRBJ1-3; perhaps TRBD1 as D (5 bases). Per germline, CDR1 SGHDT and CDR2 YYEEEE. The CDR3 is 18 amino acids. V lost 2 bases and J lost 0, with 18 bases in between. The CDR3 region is CASSLPRRGASSGNTIYF. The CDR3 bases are TGTGCCAGCAGCTTACCAAGAAGGGGCGCGAGCTCTGGAAACACCATATATTTT.